Below are 21 T cell receptor beta chains sequenced from a single sample in a study of cytomegalovirus exposure and HLA in healthy donors (dated by TCRdb to the late 2010s). The method behind the library was the immunoSEQ multiplex PCR assay. The multiplex PCR relied on a mix of 60 forward primers for TCR Vbeta segments and 13 reverse primers for TCR Jbeta segments. Entries here come from immuneACCESS through TCRdb and include only in-frame sequences with V and J called. Some clones fail to appear in such tables; in the studies checked, an unresolved V gene covers under half of the shortfall, and the cause of the remainder is unknown. The sample table lists roughly 150,000 clones, roughly 82% of them with a count of one. 2.5% to 3.5% of the sample is taken by the ten largest. The sample taken for sequencing was PBMCs. All receptors come from a woman aged 45-60 years in good health and CMV-seropositive.

This chain uses TRBV5-1 with TRBJ1-1, with D perhaps matching TRBD1 (6 bases). V lost 6 bases and J lost 4, with 19 bases in between. CDR3 length equals 15 residues. The germline gives CDR1 SGHRS, CDR2 YFSETQ. The CDR3 protein is CASNVQGSGSTEAFF. The CDR3 nucleotides read TGCGCCAGCAATGTCCAGGGGTCGGGATCCACTGAAGCTTTCTTT.

About this clone: A read error may produce the germline difference seen at one junction end. The chain couples TRBV2 to TRBJ2-4; a weak D match, TRBD2 (7 bases). CDR3 size: 14 residues. Germline lookup yields CDR1 SNHLY and CDR2 FYNNEI. CDR3 loop: CASSEFRTPHRGGF. The CDR3 nucleotides are TGTGCCAGCAGTGAGTTTCGGACCCCGCATAGGGGGGGCTTC.

The chain carries TRBV5-6 and TRBJ2-2; D possibly corresponds to TRBD2 (6 bases). Germline V gives CDR1 SGHDT, CDR2 YYEEEE. The germline V and J ends were trimmed by 4 bases and 4 bases, with 11 bases remaining between them. The CDR3 loop spans 14 amino acids. The chain's CDR3 is CASSPLEGTGELFF. In nucleotides, the CDR3 is TGTGCCAGCAGCCCCCTGGAGGGCACCGGGGAGCTGTTTTTT.

In its sample, this clone was seen a few times. The CDR3 reads CASSYTAGNEKLFF. DNA of the CDR3: TGTGCCAGCAGTTACACGGCGGGGAATGAAAAACTGTTTTTT. This chain joins TRBV6-5 and TRBJ1-4; D remains unclear. Germline lookup yields CDR1 MNHEY and CDR2 SVGAGI. Trimming removed 2 bases from V and 5 bases from J, with 9 bases in between. The CDR3 has 14 residues.

The J gene is TRBJ2-3, the V gene TRBV5-1, with TRBD1 as a possible D gene (6 bases). Trimming pared 0 bases from V and 1 base from J, leaving 9 bases between. Germline values: CDR1 SGHRS, CDR2 YFSETQ. This CDR3 contains 15 residues. The DNA of the CDR3 is TGCGCCAGCAGCTTGGTACCAGGGGGCACAGATACGCAGTATTTT. Translating gives CASSLVPGGTDTQYF.

The V and J genes are TRBV4-1 and TRBJ2-1; possibly TRBD1 for D (6 bases). The germline V gene encodes CDR1 MGHRA and CDR2 YSYEKL. V dropped 5 bases and J dropped 0 bases, with 14 bases sitting between them. CDR3 length equals 16 residues. CDR3 DNA: TGCGCCAGCAGCAATCCCACAGGGAGCTCCTACAATGAGCAGTTCTTC. Its protein product is CASSNPTGSSYNEQFF.

This clone was observed a handful of times. The V call is TRBV11-2, the J call TRBJ1-3; D may be TRBD1 (5 bases). The CDR3 extends over 14 amino acids. The V end lost 5 bases, the J end lost 2 bases, and 10 bases lay between the germline ends. The V gene's germline CDR1 is SGHAT and CDR2 FQNNGV. DNA for the CDR3: TGTGCCAGCAGCCCCGGGGGGGCTGGAAACACCATATATTTT. Protein: CASSPGGAGNTIYF.

V gene TRBV12-5 combines with J gene TRBJ2-7, with TRBD1 identical over 10 bases. Per the germline V gene, CDR1 is LGHNT and CDR2 is FRNRAP. The CDR3 runs 15 residues. Trimming took 5 bases from V and 2 from J; bases not matched to a gene: 6. CDR3 sequence: CASGIGTGVAYEQYF. CDR3 nucleotides: TGTGCTAGTGGTATCGGGACAGGGGTGGCCTACGAGCAGTACTTC.

The CDR3 DNA sequence: TGTGCCAGCAGCGCCACTAGCGGGAGCTCCTACGAGCAGTACTTC. Its protein is CASSATSGSSYEQYF. This chain links TRBV6-5 with TRBJ2-7; TRBD2 agrees at 11 bases. In germline, CDR1 is MNHEY, CDR2 SVGAGI. This CDR3 spans 15 amino acids. J lost 0 bases, V lost 6 bases, and 4 bases had no gene match.

About this clone itself: The sample has other DNA sequences that encode this CDR3 too. The chain recombines TRBV6-5 with TRBJ2-4; D gene ambiguous. Trimming stripped 3 bases from V and 7 bases from J, with 4 bases between. The CDR3 runs to 11 residues. Germline CDR1 is MNHEY and CDR2 is SVGAGI. The CDR3 reads CASSYLNIQYF. CDR3 bases: TGTGCCAGCAGTTATCTCAACATTCAGTACTTC.

J is TRBJ1-1 and V is TRBV19, with TRBD1 as a possible D gene (5 bases). Germline V gene lookup returns CDR1 LNHDA and CDR2 SQIVND (reference sequence). V was pared by 7 bases and J by 3 bases, with 18 bases between. This CDR3 contains 15 residues. DNA for the CDR3: TGTGCCAGTACAACGACCAATGGGGCTGACACTGAAGCTTTCTTT. Amino acids: CASTTTNGADTEAFF. The full variable domain, rest sourced from reference TRBV19 and TRBJ1-1, is DGGITQSPKYLFRKEGQNVTLSCEQNLNHDAMYWYRQDPGQGLRLIYYSQIVNDFQKGDIAEGYSVSREKKESFPLTVTSAQKNPTAFYLCASTTTNGADTEAFFGQGTRLTVV.

The chain uses TRBV11-3 and TRBJ2-2; D gene unclear. The CDR3 has 15 amino acids. The V gene's germline CDR1 is SGHNT and CDR2 YENEEA. The germline V and J ends were trimmed by 0 bases and 4 bases, with 9 bases remaining between them. CDR3 DNA: TGTGCCAGCAGCTTAGATAGTTCCCCCACCGGGGAGCTGTTTTTT. Protein sequence: CASSLDSSPTGELFF.

This chain joins TRBV5-1 and TRBJ2-3; perhaps TRBD2 as D (5 bases). The CDR3 consists of 17 residues. Germline loops: CDR1 SGHRS, CDR2 YFSETQ. Trimming cost V 0 bases and J 12 bases, with 26 bases left between them. The CDR3 sequence: CASSLAPSMLGLSAQYF. The CDR3 coding sequence is TGCGCCAGCAGCTTGGCCCCTAGCATGTTGGGCTTAAGCGCTCAGTATTTT. Based on the CDR3 plus reference TRBV5-1 and TRBJ2-3, the full variable domain is KAGVTQTPRYLIKTRGQQVTLSCSPISGHRSVSWYQQTPGQGLQFLFEYFSETQRNKGNFPGRFSGRQFSNSRSEMNVSTLELGDSALYLCASSLAPSMLGLSAQYFGPGTRLTVL.

V and J are TRBV4-2 and TRBJ1-2; D not resolved. The V gene's germline CDR1 is LGHNA and CDR2 YNFKEQ. This CDR3 comprises 16 residues. The V end was cut by 1 base, the J end by 1 base, with 13 bases between. The CDR3 DNA is TGTGCCAGCAGCCAAGGGCAGGAGGCGGTTAACTATGGCTACACCTTC. It is translated as CASSQGQEAVNYGYTF.

Concerning this clone itself: The conserved closing phenylalanine or tryptophan is absent in this CDR3, likely reflecting a read error. No DNA is shown, since the ends of the CDR3 on it are uncertain; the CDR3 is the one TCRdb lists. The chain couples TRBV10-2 to TRBJ2-7; TRBD2, the D gene given by the table, was not confirmed from the DNA. CDR1 WSHSY and CDR2 SAAADI come from the germline V gene. With termini counted, the CDR3 has 13 amino acids. The CDR3 here is CASSEISGGAIYL.

A note on this clone: At one end, the junction sequence differs from germline, possibly due to a read error. V usage is TRBV7-9 and J usage is TRBJ1-2; 7 bases are a match to TRBD1. Germline V lookup: CDR1 SEHNR, CDR2 FQNEAQ (reference sequence). CDR3 size: 16 residues. CDR3 nucleotide sequence: TGTTCCAGCAGCTTATTACAGGGGCCCAAAGGTTATGGCTACACCTTC. This sequence encodes CSSSLLQGPKGYGYTF. The full variable domain, completed using reference TRBV7-9 and TRBJ1-2, is DTGVSQNPRHKITKRGQNVTFRCDPISEHNRLYWYRQTLGQGPEFLTYFQNEAQLEKSRLLSDRFSAERPKGSFSTLEIQRTEQGDSAMYLCSSSLLQGPKGYGYTFGSGTRLTVV.

This clone was detected only a few times. The rearrangement links TRBV4-2 to TRBJ2-7; possibly TRBD1 for D (5 bases). The V end lost 4 bases, the J end lost 10 bases, and 14 bases lay between the germline ends. CDR1 LGHNA and CDR2 YNFKEQ come from the germline V gene. CDR3 length: 12 amino acids. This chain's CDR3 is CASSPSKGSQYF. Here the CDR3 DNA reads TGTGCCAGCAGCCCGTCGAAGGGGTCCCAGTACTTC.

The chain employs TRBV15 and TRBJ1-1, with 7 bases identical to TRBD1. The CDR3 has 14 residues. CDR1 and CDR2 from the germline V gene are LNHNV and YYDKDF (reference sequence). With 1 base clipped from V and 11 bases from J, the junction kept 10 bases outside the gene matches. CDR3 sequence: CATSRGEFGTEAFF. CDR3 sequence (DNA): TGTGCCACCAGCAGAGGCGAATTCGGGACAGAGGCTTTCTTT.

With respect to this clone: The identical CDR3 is also encoded by other nucleotide sequences in the sample. The rearrangement joins TRBV2 to TRBJ1-5, with 7 bases identical to TRBD1. The V gene's germline CDR1 is SNHLY and CDR2 FYNNEI. With V trimmed by 4 bases and J by 2 bases, 2 bases remained unmatched. The CDR3 totals 14 residues. The DNA for the CDR3 is TGTGCCAGCAGTGGAGGACAGGGCAATCAGCCCCAGCATTTT. Protein sequence: CASSGGQGNQPQHF.

J is TRBJ2-3 and V is TRBV6-5, with 15 bases matching TRBD2. Germline-derived CDR1 and CDR2 are MNHEY and SVGAGI. Losses at the gene ends were 4 bases for V and 5 bases for J; bases not matched to a gene: 4. The CDR3 extends over 16 amino acids. The CDR3 here is CASSLGLAGGRDTQYF. Here the CDR3 DNA reads TGTGCCAGCAGTTTGGGACTAGCGGGGGGAAGAGATACGCAGTATTTT.

This chain joins TRBV7-3 and TRBJ2-3; TRBD2 matches at 10 bases. Trimming cost V 2 bases and J 5 bases; bases outside gene matches: 4. CDR3 length: 15 residues. Germline CDR1 SGHTA, CDR2 FQGTGA. The CDR3 DNA reads as TGTGCCAGCAGCTTATACTCTAGCGGGGGAGATACGCAGTATTTT. Protein: CASSLYSSGGDTQYF.